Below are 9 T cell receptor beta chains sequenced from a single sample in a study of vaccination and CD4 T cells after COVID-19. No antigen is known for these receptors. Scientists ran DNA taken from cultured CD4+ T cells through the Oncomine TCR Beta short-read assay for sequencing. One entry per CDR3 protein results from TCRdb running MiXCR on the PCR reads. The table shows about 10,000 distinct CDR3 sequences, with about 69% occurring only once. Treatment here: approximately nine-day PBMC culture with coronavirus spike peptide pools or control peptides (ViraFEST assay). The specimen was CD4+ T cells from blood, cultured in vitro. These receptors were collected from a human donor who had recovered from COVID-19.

The CDR3 loop is CASSTLQGKKYYGYTF. The DNA for the CDR3 is TGTGCCAGCAGTACTCTACAGGGGAAGAAGTACTATGGCTACACCTTC. The chain recombines TRBV28 with TRBJ1-2, with 7 bases lining up with TRBD1. Germline CDR1 is MDHEN and CDR2 is SYDVKM. Trimming took 5 bases from V and 3 from J; bases not matched to a gene: 12. This CDR3 comprises 16 residues.

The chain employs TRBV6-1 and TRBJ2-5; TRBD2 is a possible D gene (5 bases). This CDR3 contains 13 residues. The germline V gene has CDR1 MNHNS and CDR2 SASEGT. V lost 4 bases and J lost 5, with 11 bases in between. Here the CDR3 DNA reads TGTGCCAGCAGTGGCGGGCCGGGTGAGACCCAGTACTTC. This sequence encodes CASSGGPGETQYF.

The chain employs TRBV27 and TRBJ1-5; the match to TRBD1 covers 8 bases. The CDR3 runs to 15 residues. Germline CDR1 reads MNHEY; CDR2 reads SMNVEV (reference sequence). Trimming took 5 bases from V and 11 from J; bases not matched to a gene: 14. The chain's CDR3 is CASSIRQGKCRSQHF. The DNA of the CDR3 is TGTGCCAGCAGTATCCGACAGGGGAAGTGCAGGTCCCAGCATTTT.

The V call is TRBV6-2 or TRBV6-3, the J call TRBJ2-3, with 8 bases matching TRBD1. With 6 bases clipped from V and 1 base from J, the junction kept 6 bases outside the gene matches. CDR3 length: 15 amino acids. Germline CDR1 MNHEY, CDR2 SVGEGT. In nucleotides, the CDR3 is TGTGCCAGCAGCTGGACAGGGATCGGCACAGATACGCAGTATTTT. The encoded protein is CASSWTGIGTDTQYF.

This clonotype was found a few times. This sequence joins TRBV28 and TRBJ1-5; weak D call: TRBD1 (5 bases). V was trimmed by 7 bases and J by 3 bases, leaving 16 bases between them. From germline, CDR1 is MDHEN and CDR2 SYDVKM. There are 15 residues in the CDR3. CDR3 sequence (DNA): TGTGCCAGCAATTCCCTAGGGGCTGCCAATCAGCCCCAGCATTTT. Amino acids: CASNSLGAANQPQHF.

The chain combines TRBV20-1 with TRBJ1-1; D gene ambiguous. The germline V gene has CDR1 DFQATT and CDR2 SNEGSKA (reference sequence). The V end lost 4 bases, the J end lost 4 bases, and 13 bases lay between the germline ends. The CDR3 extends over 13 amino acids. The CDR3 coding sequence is TGCAGTGCTATTCCCGGGCGGGGCACTGAAGCTTTCTTT. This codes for CSAIPGRGTEAFF.

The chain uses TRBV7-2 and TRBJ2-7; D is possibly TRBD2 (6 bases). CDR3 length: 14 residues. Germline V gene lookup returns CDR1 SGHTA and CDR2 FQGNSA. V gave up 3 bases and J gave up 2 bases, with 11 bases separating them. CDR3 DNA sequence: TGTGCCAGCAGCTTTGGAGGGCGCCCCTACGAGCAGTACTTC. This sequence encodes CASSFGGRPYEQYF.

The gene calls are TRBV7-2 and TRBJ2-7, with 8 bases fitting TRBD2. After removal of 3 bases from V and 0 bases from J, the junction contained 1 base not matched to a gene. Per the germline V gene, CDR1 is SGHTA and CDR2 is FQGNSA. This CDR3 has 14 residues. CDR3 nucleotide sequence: TGTGCCAGCAGCTTGAGCGGGAGCTCCTACGAGCAGTACTTC. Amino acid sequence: CASSLSGSSYEQYF.

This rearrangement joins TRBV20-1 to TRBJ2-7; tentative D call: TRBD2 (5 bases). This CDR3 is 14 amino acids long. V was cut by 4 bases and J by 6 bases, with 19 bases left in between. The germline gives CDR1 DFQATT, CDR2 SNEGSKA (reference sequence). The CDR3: CSAMNSATIAEQYF. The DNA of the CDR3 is TGCAGTGCTATGAATAGCGCAACGATAGCCGAGCAGTACTTC.